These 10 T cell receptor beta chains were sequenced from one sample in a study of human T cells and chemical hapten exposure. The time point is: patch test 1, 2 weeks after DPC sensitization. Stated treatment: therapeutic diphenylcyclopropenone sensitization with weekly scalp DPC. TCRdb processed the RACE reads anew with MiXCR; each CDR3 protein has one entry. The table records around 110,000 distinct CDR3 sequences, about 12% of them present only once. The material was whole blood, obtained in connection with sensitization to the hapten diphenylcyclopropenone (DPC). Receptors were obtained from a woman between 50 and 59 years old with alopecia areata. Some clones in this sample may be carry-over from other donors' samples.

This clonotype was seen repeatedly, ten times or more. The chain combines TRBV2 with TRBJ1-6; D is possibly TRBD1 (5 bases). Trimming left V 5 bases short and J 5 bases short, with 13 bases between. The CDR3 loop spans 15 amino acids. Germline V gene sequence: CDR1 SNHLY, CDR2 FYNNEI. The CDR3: CASSRGLFNNSPLHF. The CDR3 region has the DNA TGTGCCAGCAGTCGGGGACTGTTTAATAATTCACCCCTCCACTTT.

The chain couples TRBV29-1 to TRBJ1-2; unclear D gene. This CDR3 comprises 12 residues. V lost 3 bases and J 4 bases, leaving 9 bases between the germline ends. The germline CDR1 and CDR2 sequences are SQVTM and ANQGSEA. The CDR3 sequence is CSVDNSGYGYTF. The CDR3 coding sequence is TGCAGCGTTGACAACAGCGGCTATGGCTACACCTTC.

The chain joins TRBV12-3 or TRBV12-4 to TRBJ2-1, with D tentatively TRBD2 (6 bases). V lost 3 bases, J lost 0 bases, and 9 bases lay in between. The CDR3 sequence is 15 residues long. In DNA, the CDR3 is TGTGCCAGCAGTTTCCCCGGGGGCTCCTACAATGAGCAGTTCTTC. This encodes CASSFPGGSYNEQFF.

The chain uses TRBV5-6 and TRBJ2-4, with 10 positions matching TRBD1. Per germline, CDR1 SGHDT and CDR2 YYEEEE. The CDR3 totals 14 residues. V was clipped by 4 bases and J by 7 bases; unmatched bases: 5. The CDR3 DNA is TGTGCCAGCAGCGCGACAGGGGGCGGCAACATTCAGTACTTC. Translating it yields CASSATGGGNIQYF. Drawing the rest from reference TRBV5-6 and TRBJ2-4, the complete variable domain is DAGVTQSPTHLIKTRGQQVTLRCSPKSGHDTVSWYQQALGQGPQFIFQYYEEEERQRGNFPDRFSGHQFPNYSSELNVNALLLGDSALYLCASSATGGGNIQYFGAGTRLSVL.

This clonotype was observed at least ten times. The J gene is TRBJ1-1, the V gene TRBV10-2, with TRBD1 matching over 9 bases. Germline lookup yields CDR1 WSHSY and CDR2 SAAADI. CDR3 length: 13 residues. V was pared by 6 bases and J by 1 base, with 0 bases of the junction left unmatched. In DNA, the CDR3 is TGCGCCAGCAGACAGGGGGCGAACACTGAAGCTTTCTTT. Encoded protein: CASRQGANTEAFF.

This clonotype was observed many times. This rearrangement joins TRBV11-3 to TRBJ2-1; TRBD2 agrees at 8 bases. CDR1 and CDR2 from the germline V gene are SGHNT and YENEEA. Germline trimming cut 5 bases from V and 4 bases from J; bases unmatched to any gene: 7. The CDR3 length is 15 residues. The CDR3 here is CASSPSSGRYNEQFF. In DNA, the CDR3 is TGTGCCAGCAGCCCCTCCAGCGGGAGATACAATGAGCAGTTCTTC.

CDR3 in DNA: TGTGCCAGCACCCTAGCGGGACCCAATGAGCAGTTCTTC. It translates to CASTLAGPNEQFF. J is TRBJ2-1 and V is TRBV28; 9 nucleotides match TRBD2. The CDR3 spans 13 residues. J gave up 6 bases and V 7 bases, and 4 bases lay outside the gene matches. Germline V gene data show CDR1 as MDHEN and CDR2 as SYDVKM.

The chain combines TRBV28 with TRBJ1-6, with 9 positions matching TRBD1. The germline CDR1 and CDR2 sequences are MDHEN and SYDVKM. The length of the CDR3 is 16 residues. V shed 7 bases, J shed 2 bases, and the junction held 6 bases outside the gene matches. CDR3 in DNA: TGTGCCAGCACCCTAGGGACAGGGACCTATAATTCACCCCTCCACTTT. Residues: CASTLGTGTYNSPLHF.

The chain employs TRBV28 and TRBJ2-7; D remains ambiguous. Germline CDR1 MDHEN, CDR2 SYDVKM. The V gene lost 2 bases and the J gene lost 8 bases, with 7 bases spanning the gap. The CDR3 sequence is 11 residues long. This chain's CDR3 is CASSLPRKQYF. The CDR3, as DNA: TGTGCCAGCAGTTTACCCCGAAAGCAGTACTTC.

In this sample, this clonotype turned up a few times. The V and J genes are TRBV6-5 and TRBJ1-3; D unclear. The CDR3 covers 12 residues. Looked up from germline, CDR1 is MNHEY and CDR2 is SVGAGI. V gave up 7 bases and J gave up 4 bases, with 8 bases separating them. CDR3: CASTAQGNTIYF. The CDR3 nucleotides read TGTGCCAGCACCGCCCAGGGAAACACCATATATTTT.